Listed below are T cell receptor beta chains from one sample, sequenced in a study of CXCR3-negative and CXCR3-positive naive CD8 T cells. TCRdb re-called the 5' RACE reads, yielding one record per CDR3 amino acid sequence without DNA. This listing includes around 48,000 distinct CDR3 sequences. The sample taken for sequencing was memory CD8+ T cells from blood. The origin of the receptors is a human donor in good health. Some clones in this sample may be carry-over from other donors' samples. The CDR3 runs from the conserved cysteine through the conserved F or W.

V gene	J gene	CDR3 protein
TRBV4-1	TRBJ2-7	CAGSQDSPQGAYEQYF
TRBV9	TRBJ2-5	CASNPSGGRETQYF
TRBV28	TRBJ2-7	CAIAPAQGEQYF
TRBV7-9	TRBJ2-3	CASSPGWDYDTDTQYF
TRBV7-3	TRBJ2-7	CASSLTQGSYEQYF
TRBV29-1	TRBJ2-7	CSAGDSYEQYF
TRBV5-1	TRBJ2-1	CASSLVSVNEQFF
TRBV29-1	TRBJ2-1	CSVEDGAGSSYNEQFF
TRBV9	TRBJ2-2	CASSEDRRTGELFF
TRBV11-2	TRBJ2-1	CASSPTGDNEQFF
TRBV20-1	TRBJ1-1	CSASGLLVEAFF
TRBV12-5	TRBJ2-1	CASEGTKDEQFF
TRBV28	TRBJ1-3	CASTLGGITIYF
TRBV20-1	TRBJ1-1	CSARSTPGFEAFF
TRBV29-1	TRBJ2-5	CSVEDPLTGQETQYF
TRBV6-5	TRBJ2-7	CASKVRQAGSYEQYF
TRBV7-2	TRBJ2-7	CASSLGRGGGEQYF
TRBV9	TRBJ2-7	CASSVEAGTIYEQYF
TRBV9	TRBJ2-3	CASSGSSSTDTQYF
TRBV27	TRBJ2-7	CASSPGTSGYEQYF
TRBV12-5	TRBJ2-5	CASANTLAGGQETQYF
TRBV14	TRBJ2-2	CASSQASDRGTGELFF
TRBV28	TRBJ2-3	CASSPFLGSGTHTDTQYF
TRBV5-1	TRBJ2-1	CASSLVPRSGSSYNEQFF
TRBV9	TRBJ2-1	CASSVEGLPSYNEQFF
TRBV4-2	TRBJ2-2	CASSQATRDPNTGELFF
TRBV20-1	TRBJ2-7	CSARKTDGIYEQYF
TRBV6-5	TRBJ1-2	CASIPGTGAINYGYTF
TRBV29-1	TRBJ2-7	CSVEDINSYEQYF
TRBV4-3	TRBJ1-1	CASSHPGSGNTEAFF
TRBV29-1	TRBJ2-7	CSVETGEVEQYF
TRBV5-1	TRBJ1-1	CASSPGTGNTEAFF
TRBV19	TRBJ2-3	CASSIGVDTQYF
TRBV12-3/TRBV12-4	TRBJ1-5	CASTLGGAVGQPQHF
TRBV13	TRBJ2-3	CASSPPVSRDTQYF
TRBV6-2/TRBV6-3	TRBJ2-2	CASSYAGELNTGELFF
TRBV7-6	TRBJ1-3	CASSLLPEDTIYF
TRBV7-9	TRBJ2-2	CASRPGLNTGELFF
TRBV29-1	TRBJ2-3	CSVLGQGADTQYF
TRBV12-3/TRBV12-4	TRBJ1-5	CASSSTGEDQPQHF
TRBV6-1	TRBJ1-2	CASIGQDYGYTF
TRBV9	TRBJ1-5	CASSPRPNQPQHF
TRBV4-3	TRBJ2-7	CASSQESPGTGGHEQYF
TRBV28	TRBJ1-5	CASTPSGGGSNQPQHF
TRBV20-1	TRBJ2-3	CSAASGLRSDTQYF
TRBV3-1	TRBJ2-2	CASSHPGQDTGELFF
TRBV14	TRBJ1-5	CASSQGDSKNSSDQPQHF
TRBV28	TRBJ2-7	CASSFFGQGTYEQYF